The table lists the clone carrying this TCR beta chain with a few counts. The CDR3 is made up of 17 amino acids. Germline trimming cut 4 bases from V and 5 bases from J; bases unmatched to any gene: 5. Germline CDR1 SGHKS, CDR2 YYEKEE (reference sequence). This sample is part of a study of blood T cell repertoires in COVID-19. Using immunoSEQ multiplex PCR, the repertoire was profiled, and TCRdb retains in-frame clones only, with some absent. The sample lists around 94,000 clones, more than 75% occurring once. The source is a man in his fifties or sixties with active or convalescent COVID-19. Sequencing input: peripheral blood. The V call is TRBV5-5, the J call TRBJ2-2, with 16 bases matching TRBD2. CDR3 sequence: CASSPGTSGGGTGELFF. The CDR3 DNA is TGTGCCAGCAGCCCCGGGACTAGCGGGGGGGGAACCGGGGAGCTGTTTTTT.